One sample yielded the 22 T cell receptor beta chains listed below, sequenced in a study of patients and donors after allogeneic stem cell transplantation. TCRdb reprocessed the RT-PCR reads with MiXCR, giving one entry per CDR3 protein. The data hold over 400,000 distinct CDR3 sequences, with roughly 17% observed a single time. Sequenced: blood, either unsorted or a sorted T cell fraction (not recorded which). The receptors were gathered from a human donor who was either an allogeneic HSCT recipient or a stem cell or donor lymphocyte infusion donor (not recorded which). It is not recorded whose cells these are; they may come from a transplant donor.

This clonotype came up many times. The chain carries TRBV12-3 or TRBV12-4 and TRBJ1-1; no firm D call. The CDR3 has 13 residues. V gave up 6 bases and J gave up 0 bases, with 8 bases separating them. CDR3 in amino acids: CASSQTMNTEAFF. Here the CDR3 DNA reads TGTGCCAGCAGCCAGACAATGAACACTGAAGCTTTCTTT.

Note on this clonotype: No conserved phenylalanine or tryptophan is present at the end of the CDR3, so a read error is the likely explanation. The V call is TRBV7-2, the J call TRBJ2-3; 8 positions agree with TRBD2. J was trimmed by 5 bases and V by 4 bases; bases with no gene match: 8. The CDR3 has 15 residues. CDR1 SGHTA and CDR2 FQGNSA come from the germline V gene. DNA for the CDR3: TGTGCCAGCAGCTGGGACGGGGGGGCCTTAGATACGCAGTATTTA. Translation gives CASSWDGGALDTQYL.

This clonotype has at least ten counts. The CDR3 here is CASSPGTGETGYTF. The CDR3 nucleotides are TGTGCCAGCAGCCCCGGGACAGGGGAGACTGGCTACACCTTC. This chain links TRBV12-3 or TRBV12-4 with TRBJ1-2, with TRBD1 identical over 10 bases. The V segment lost 6 bases and the J segment 7 bases; nucleotides outside the gene matches: 8. The CDR3 sequence is 14 residues long.

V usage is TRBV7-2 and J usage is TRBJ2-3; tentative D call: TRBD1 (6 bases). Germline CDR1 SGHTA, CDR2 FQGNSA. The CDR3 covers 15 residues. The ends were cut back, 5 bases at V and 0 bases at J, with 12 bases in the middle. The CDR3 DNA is TGTGCCAGCAGCCCCCAGGGGCCCAGCACAGATACGCAGTATTTT. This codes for CASSPQGPSTDTQYF.

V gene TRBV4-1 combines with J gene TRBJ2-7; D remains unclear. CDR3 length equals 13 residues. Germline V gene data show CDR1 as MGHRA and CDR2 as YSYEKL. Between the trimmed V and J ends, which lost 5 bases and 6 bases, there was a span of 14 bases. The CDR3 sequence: CASSRVPFGEQYF. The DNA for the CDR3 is TGCGCCAGCAGCAGGGTTCCCTTCGGCGAGCAGTACTTC.

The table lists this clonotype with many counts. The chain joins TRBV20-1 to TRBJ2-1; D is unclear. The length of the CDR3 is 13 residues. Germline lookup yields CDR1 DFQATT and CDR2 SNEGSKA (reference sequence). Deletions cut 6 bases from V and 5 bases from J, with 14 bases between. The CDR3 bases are TGCAGTGCAGAAATGAGTTCTGACAATGAGCAGTTCTTC. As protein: CSAEMSSDNEQFF.

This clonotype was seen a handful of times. The CDR3 is CASSIEVAGGRLNNEQFF. In DNA, the CDR3 is TGTGCCAGTAGTATAGAGGTAGCGGGGGGGCGATTGAACAATGAGCAGTTCTTC. The V gene is TRBV19, the J gene TRBJ2-1; 11 bases match TRBD2. The CDR3 covers 18 residues. The ends lost 0 bases at V and 5 bases at J; junction bases unmatched: 9. CDR1 is LNHDA, CDR2 SQIVND, per germline (reference sequence). The full variable domain, in which reference TRBV19 and TRBJ2-1 provide the parts outside the CDR3, is DGGITQSPKYLFRKEGQNVTLSCEQNLNHDAMYWYRQDPGQGLRLIYYSQIVNDFQKGDIAEGYSVSREKKESFPLTVTSAQKNPTAFYLCASSIEVAGGRLNNEQFFGPGTRLTVL.

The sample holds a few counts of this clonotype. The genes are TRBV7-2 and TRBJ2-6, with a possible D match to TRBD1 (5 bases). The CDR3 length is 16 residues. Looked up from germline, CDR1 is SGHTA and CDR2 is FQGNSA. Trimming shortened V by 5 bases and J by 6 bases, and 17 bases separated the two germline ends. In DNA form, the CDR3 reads TGTGCCAGCAGCCAAGTTTGGGGCATAGAGGCCAACGTCCTGACTTTC. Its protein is CASSQVWGIEANVLTF. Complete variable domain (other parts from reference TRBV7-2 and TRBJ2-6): GAGVSQSPSNKVTEKGKDVELRCDPISGHTALYWYRQSLGQGLEFLIYFQGNSAPDKSGLPSDRFSAERTGGSVSTLTIQRTQQEDSAVYLCASSQVWGIEANVLTFGAGSRLTVL.

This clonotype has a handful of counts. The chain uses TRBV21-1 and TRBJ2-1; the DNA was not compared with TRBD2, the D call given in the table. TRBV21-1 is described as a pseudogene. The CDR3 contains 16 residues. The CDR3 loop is CASSLRTSGGGNEQFF. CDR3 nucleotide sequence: TGTGCCAGCAGCTTAAGGACTAGCGGGGGGGGTAATGAGCAGTTCTTC.

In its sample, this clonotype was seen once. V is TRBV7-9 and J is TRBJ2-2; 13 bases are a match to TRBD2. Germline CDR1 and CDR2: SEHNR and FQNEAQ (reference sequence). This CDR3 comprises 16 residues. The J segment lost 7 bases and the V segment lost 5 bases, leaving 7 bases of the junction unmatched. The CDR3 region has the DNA TGTGCCAGCAGCCCGAGGACTAGCGGGAGTATCGGGGAGCTGTTTTTT. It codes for CASSPRTSGSIGELFF.

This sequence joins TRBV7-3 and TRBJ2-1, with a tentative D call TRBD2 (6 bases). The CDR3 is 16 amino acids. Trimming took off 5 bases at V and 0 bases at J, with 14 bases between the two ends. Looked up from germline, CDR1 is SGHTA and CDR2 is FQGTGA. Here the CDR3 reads CASSLSGANSYNEQFF. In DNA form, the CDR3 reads TGTGCCAGCAGCCTTAGCGGTGCCAACTCCTACAATGAGCAGTTCTTC. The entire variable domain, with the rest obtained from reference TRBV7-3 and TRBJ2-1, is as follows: GAGVSQTPSNKVTEKGKYVELRCDPISGHTALYWYRQSLGQGPEFLIYFQGTGAADDSGLPNDRFFAVRPEGSVSTLKIQRTERGDSAVYLCASSLSGANSYNEQFFGPGTRLTVL.

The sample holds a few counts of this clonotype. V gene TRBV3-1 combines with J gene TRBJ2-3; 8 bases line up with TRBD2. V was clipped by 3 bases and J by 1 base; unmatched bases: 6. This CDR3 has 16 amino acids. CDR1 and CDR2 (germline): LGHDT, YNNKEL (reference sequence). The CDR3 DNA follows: TGTGCCAGCAGCCACAGGAGCGGGAGTGGCACAGATACGCAGTATTTT. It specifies CASSHRSGSGTDTQYF.

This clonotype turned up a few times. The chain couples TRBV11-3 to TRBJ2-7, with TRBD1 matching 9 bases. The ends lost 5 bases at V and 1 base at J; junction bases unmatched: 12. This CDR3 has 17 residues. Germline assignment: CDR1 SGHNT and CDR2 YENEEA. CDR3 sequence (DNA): TGTGCCAGCAGCCCAAGGGGAACCGGGACAGGGTCCTACGAGCAGTACTTC. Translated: CASSPRGTGTGSYEQYF.

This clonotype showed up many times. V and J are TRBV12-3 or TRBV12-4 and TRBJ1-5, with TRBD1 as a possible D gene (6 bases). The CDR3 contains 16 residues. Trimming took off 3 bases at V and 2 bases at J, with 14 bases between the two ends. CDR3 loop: CASSFTGYGGNQPQHF. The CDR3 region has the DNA TGTGCCAGCAGTTTTACAGGGTATGGGGGCAATCAGCCCCAGCATTTT.

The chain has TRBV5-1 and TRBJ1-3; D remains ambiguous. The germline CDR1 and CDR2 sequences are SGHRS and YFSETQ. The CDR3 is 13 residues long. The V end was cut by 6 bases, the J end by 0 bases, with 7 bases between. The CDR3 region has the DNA TGCGCCAGCAAGGATGGCTCTGGAAACACCATATATTTT. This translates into CASKDGSGNTIYF.

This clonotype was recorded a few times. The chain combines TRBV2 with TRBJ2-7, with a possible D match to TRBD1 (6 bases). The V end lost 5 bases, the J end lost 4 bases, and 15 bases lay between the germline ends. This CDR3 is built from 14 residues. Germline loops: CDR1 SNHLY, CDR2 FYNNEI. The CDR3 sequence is CASSRRDTGYEQYF. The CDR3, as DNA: TGTGCCAGCAGTCGCCGGGACACGGGATACGAGCAGTACTTC.

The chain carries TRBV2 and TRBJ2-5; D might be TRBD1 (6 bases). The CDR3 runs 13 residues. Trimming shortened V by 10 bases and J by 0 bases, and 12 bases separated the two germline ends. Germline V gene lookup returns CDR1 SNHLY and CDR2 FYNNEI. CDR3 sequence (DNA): TGTGCCAACAGCGGACAGCACCAAGAGACCCAGTACTTC. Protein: CANSGQHQETQYF. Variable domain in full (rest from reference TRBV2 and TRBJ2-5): EPEVTQTPSHQVTQMGQEVILRCVPISNHLYFYWYRQILGQKVEFLVSFYNNEISEKSEIFDDQFSVERPDGSNFTLKIRSTKLEDSAMYFCANSGQHQETQYFGPGTRLLVL.

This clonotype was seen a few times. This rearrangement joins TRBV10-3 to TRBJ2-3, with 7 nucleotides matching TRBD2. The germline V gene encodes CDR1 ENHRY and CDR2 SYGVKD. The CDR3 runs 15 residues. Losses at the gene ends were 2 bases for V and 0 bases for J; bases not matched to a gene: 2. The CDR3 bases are TGTGCCATCAGTGAGCCGGGGGGTAGCACAGATACGCAGTATTTT. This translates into CAISEPGGSTDTQYF.

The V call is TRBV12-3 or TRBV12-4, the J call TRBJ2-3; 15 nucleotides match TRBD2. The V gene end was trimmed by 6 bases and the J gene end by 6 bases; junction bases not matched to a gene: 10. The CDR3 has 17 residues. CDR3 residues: CASSPRTSGGAGDTQYF. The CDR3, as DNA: TGTGCCAGCAGCCCTCGGACTAGCGGGGGGGCGGGGGATACGCAGTATTTT.

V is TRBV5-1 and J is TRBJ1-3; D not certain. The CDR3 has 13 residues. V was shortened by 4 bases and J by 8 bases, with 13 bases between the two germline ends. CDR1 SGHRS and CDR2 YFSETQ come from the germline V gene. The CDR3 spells CASSLQHTDTIYF. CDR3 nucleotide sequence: TGCGCCAGCAGCCTACAACACACGGACACCATATATTTT.

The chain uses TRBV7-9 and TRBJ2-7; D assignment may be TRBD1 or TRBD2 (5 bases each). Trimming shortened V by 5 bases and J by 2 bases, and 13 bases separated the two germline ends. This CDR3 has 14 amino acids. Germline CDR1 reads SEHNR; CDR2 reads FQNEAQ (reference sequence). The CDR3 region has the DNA TGTGCCAGCAGCACCCGGGGCAGAGCCTACGAGCAGTACTTC. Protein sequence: CASSTRGRAYEQYF.

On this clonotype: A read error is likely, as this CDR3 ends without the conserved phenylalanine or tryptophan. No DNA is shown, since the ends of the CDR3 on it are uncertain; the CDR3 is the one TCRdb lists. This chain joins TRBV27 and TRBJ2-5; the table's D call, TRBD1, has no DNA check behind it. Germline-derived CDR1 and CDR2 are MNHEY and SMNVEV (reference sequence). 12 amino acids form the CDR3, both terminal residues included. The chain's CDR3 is CASSLLRDRPAL.